This T cell receptor (beta chain) was documented in a study of patients with pleural tuberculosis. TCRdb re-called the reads through MiXCR, storing one row per CDR3 protein. The data show almost 30,000 distinct CDR3 sequences, about a sixth seen once. Trimming stripped 1 base from V and 9 bases from J, with 19 bases between. Germline assignment: CDR1 MNHEY and CDR2 SMNVEV (reference sequence). This CDR3 has 16 residues. The gene calls are TRBV27 and TRBJ1-5, with a tentative D call TRBD1 (5 bases). The sequenced material came from peripheral blood. The source is a human donor with pleural tuberculosis. The CDR3 DNA reads as TGTGCCAGCAGTTTATATGGGTACGGGGCTAAGGGGCCCCAGCATTTT. It is translated as CASSLYGYGAKGPQHF.